This T cell receptor beta chain was sequenced for a study of shared clonotypes between healthy human individuals. Study as a whole: Donors consisted of two women and three men between 18 and 49.

The data were produced by immunoSEQ multiplex PCR, yet TCRdb's version contains in-frame clones alone and is incomplete. The table shows about 980,000 clones, with 76% occurring only once. Sample: memory CD4+ T cells sorted from blood. Subset given: CD45RA-negative fraction. The source of this sequence is a man younger than 35 in good health.

The CDR3 DNA follows: TGTGCCAGCAGCTTGGATGCGGGGGGGCTTGTCACCGGGGAGCTGTTTTTT. Translating it yields CASSLDAGGLVTGELFF. The rearrangement links TRBV5-4 to TRBJ2-2; 9 bases are shared with TRBD2. Germline lookup yields CDR1 SGHNT and CDR2 YYREEE (reference sequence). The CDR3 runs 17 residues. Trimming cost V 0 bases and J 4 bases; bases outside gene matches: 7.